This T cell receptor beta chain was identified during a study of cytomegalovirus exposure and HLA in healthy donors. Germline V CDR1 and CDR2: SQVTM, ANQGSEA. V shed 1 base, J shed 2 bases, and the junction held 9 bases outside the gene matches. The length of the CDR3 is 16 residues. PCR employed 60 Vbeta and 13 Jbeta primers. Sequencing was performed with immunoSEQ multiplex PCR; in TCRdb, only in-frame clones are kept and a portion is missing. The data show about 120,000 clones, approximately 86% seen once. The source material was PBMCs. The TCR was taken from a man aged 40-49 years in good health and CMV-seronegative. This chain joins TRBV29-1 and TRBJ1-2, with 8 bases aligning to TRBD1. CDR3 sequence (DNA): TGCAGCGTTGAAGGGCTGGCAGGGGGCGTAAACTATGGCTACACCTTC. Its protein is CSVEGLAGGVNYGYTF.